One and the same sample provided the 20 T cell receptor beta chains below, sequenced in a study of cytomegalovirus exposure and HLA in healthy donors. Use of 60 Vbeta and 13 Jbeta primers characterized the PCR. TCRdb keeps only in-frame clones here, not all; method: immunoSEQ multiplex PCR. The sample has approximately 190,000 clones, over 75% seen once. Sequenced sample: PBMCs. These receptors originate from a boy aged 2 to 10 in good health and CMV-seronegative.

The chain has TRBV2 and TRBJ2-7; 10 nucleotides agree with TRBD1. Per germline, CDR1 SNHLY and CDR2 FYNNEI. The V and J ends lost 6 bases and 4 bases, in that order; junction bases with no gene match: 0. CDR3 size: 12 residues. CDR3 bases: TGTGCCAGCAGGGACAGGGGGTACGAGCAGTACTTC. This gives the protein CASRDRGYEQYF.

This clone was seen once. The chain uses TRBV6-6 and TRBJ1-1, with D perhaps TRBD1 (6 bases). Trimming pared 6 bases from V and 4 bases from J, leaving 12 bases between. CDR1 MNHNY and CDR2 SVGAGI come from the germline V gene (reference sequence). This CDR3 spans 13 amino acids. CDR3 DNA sequence: TGTGCCAGCAGCCAGGGGCGGAGCACTGAAGCTTTCTTT. Translation gives CASSQGRSTEAFF.

This clone was counted a few times. This chain uses TRBV7-8 with TRBJ1-4; 7 nucleotides match TRBD1. J lost 8 bases, V lost 3 bases, and 9 bases had no gene match. Germline V lookup: CDR1 SGHVS, CDR2 FQNEAQ. The CDR3 runs 15 residues. CDR3 sequence (DNA): TGTGCCAGCAGCTTTGGGCGACTCAGGGGGGAAAAACTGTTTTTT. Its protein product is CASSFGRLRGEKLFF.

The chain joins TRBV5-1 to TRBJ2-1; 11 nucleotides agree with TRBD2. V lost 4 bases to trimming and J lost 8 bases; unmatched junction nucleotides: 11. CDR1 SGHRS and CDR2 YFSETQ come from the germline V gene. CDR3 length: 16 residues. The chain's CDR3 is CASSPGLAAGPHEQFF. Here the CDR3 DNA reads TGCGCCAGCAGCCCGGGACTAGCGGCGGGGCCCCATGAGCAGTTCTTC.

This chain uses TRBV5-1 with TRBJ2-3; 7 bases are a match to TRBD1. J was trimmed by 0 bases and V by 2 bases; bases with no gene match: 3. Germline values: CDR1 SGHRS, CDR2 YFSETQ. The CDR3 consists of 15 residues. CDR3: CASSFQGVSTDTQYF. In nucleotides, the CDR3 is TGCGCCAGCAGCTTTCAGGGGGTGAGCACAGATACGCAGTATTTT.

To note about this clone: One end of the junction varies from germline; a read error may be responsible. The chain couples TRBV7-9 to TRBJ2-1, with D possibly TRBD1 on 5 matching bases. This CDR3 spans 10 amino acids. Germline loops: CDR1 SEHNR, CDR2 FQNEAQ (reference sequence). CDR3 DNA: TGTTCCAGCAGCTCAGGGTCCCAGTTCTTC. Its translation is CSSSSGSQFF.

This rearrangement joins TRBV29-1 to TRBJ1-1, with 9 bases lining up with TRBD1. The ends lost 7 bases at V and 1 base at J; junction bases unmatched: 4. The V gene's germline CDR1 is SQVTM and CDR2 ANQGSEA. The CDR3 has 13 residues. In DNA, the CDR3 is TGCAGCGCCGGGGACAGGGCGAACACTGAAGCTTTCTTT. It codes for CSAGDRANTEAFF.

This clone appeared a few times. The chain is built from TRBV6-1 and TRBJ1-3; D may be TRBD1 (6 bases). The CDR3 spans 17 residues. V lost 4 bases, J lost 9 bases, and 25 bases lay in between. Looked up from germline, CDR1 is MNHNS and CDR2 is SASEGT. The DNA for the CDR3 is TGTGCCAGCAGTGCTTCCCCCTACGGACAGCCGGGGAGCACCATATATTTT. Translated, it gives CASSASPYGQPGSTIYF.

V and J are TRBV6-5 and TRBJ1-5, with TRBD1 matching over 11 bases. Germline loops: CDR1 MNHEY, CDR2 SVGAGI. V lost 10 bases and J lost 1; bases outside the gene matches: 3. CDR3 length: 14 residues. The DNA of the CDR3 is TGTGCCACGGGACAGGGGGGGAGCAATCAGCCCCAGCATTTT. It translates to CATGQGGSNQPQHF.

J is TRBJ1-1 and V is TRBV18; D ambiguous. Germline V lookup: CDR1 KGHSH, CDR2 LQKENI. The CDR3 covers 15 residues. Trimming pared 2 bases from V and 8 bases from J, leaving 18 bases between. The CDR3 region has the DNA TGTGCCAGCTCACCATATACGGGGAATCCCGTCGAAGCTTTCTTT. Protein product: CASSPYTGNPVEAFF.

The chain combines TRBV15 with TRBJ1-2; the D is unclear. Germline-derived CDR1 and CDR2 are LNHNV and YYDKDF (reference sequence). CDR3 length: 14 amino acids. V was shortened by 5 bases and J by 4 bases, with 14 bases between the two germline ends. This chain's CDR3 is CATSGPTELYGYTF. The DNA for the CDR3 is TGTGCCACCAGCGGCCCGACGGAGCTCTATGGCTACACCTTC.

V and J are TRBV4-2 and TRBJ2-3, with TRBD2 matching over 7 bases. V lost 2 bases, J lost 4 bases, and 6 bases stayed unmatched. Germline V lookup: CDR1 LGHNA, CDR2 YNFKEQ. This CDR3 has 15 residues. CDR3 sequence: CASSQTSDRADTQYF. Here the CDR3 DNA reads TGTGCCAGCAGCCAAACTAGCGATCGGGCAGATACGCAGTATTTT.

V gene TRBV18 combines with J gene TRBJ1-6; D perhaps matches TRBD1 (5 bases). The V end lost 1 base, the J end lost 10 bases, and 20 bases lay between the germline ends. Germline CDR1 reads KGHSH; CDR2 reads LQKENI. The CDR3 length is 17 residues. This CDR3 reads CASSPRGREESNSPLHF. CDR3 DNA: TGTGCCAGCTCACCACGCGGCAGGGAAGAGAGTAACTCACCCCTCCACTTT.

CDR3 sequence reads: CSVVEEQGAHTF. CDR3 in DNA: TGCAGCGTTGTCGAAGAGCAGGGGGCTCACACCTTC. The chain combines TRBV29-1 with TRBJ1-2; TRBD1 aligns across 8 bases. This CDR3 is built from 12 residues. V trimming: 4 bases; J trimming: 12 bases; junction bases outside the gene matches: 10. CDR1 and CDR2 from the germline V gene are SQVTM and ANQGSEA. Based on the CDR3 plus reference TRBV29-1 and TRBJ1-2, the full variable domain is SAVISQKPSRDICQRGTSLTIQCQVDSQVTMMFWYRQQPGQSLTLIATANQGSEATYESGFVIDKFPISRPNLTFSTLTVSNMSPEDSSIYLCSVVEEQGAHTFGSGTRLTVV.

The chain combines TRBV9 with TRBJ1-5, with no clear D. V gave up 0 bases and J gave up 0 bases, with 4 bases separating them. Per germline, CDR1 SGDLS and CDR2 YYNGEE. The CDR3 has 14 residues. The CDR3 nucleotides are TGTGCCAGCAGCGTAGGTAATAGCAATCAGCCCCAGCATTTT. Translating gives CASSVGNSNQPQHF.

The chain recombines TRBV30 with TRBJ2-3, with 8 bases matching TRBD2. Trimming at V came to 2 bases and at J to 3 bases, leaving 4 bases not matched to a gene. This CDR3 region has 14 residues. From germline, CDR1 is GTSNPN and CDR2 SVGIG (reference sequence). As DNA, the CDR3 is TGTGCCTGGAGTACGGGGGGGGGAACAGATACGCAGTATTTT. Translating it yields CAWSTGGGTDTQYF.

The chain employs TRBV18 and TRBJ1-2, with TRBD1 matching over 8 bases. Germline V gives CDR1 KGHSH, CDR2 LQKENI. The junction had 4 bases not matched to a gene; V was cut back by 3 bases and J by 4 bases. The CDR3 covers 14 residues. CDR3 sequence: CASSPQTGVYGYTF. CDR3 sequence (DNA): TGTGCCAGCTCACCTCAGACAGGGGTCTATGGCTACACCTTC.

V and J are TRBV5-1 and TRBJ2-5; D is perhaps TRBD1 (6 bases). Germline loops: CDR1 SGHRS, CDR2 YFSETQ. V shed 2 bases and J shed 1 base, with 9 bases lying between them. The CDR3 consists of 14 residues. Written as DNA, the CDR3 is TGCGCCAGCAGCTTAGGGGACACCCAAGAGACCCAGTACTTC. Its translation is CASSLGDTQETQYF.

V and J are TRBV5-4 and TRBJ2-2, with D tentatively TRBD2 (6 bases). The germline gives CDR1 SGHNT, CDR2 YYREEE (reference sequence). CDR3 length: 16 amino acids. The V gene lost 1 base and the J gene lost 0 bases, with 10 bases spanning the gap. The CDR3 DNA follows: TGTGCCAGCAGCTTGCCGCGGGGAGCGAACACCGGGGAGCTGTTTTTT. It codes for CASSLPRGANTGELFF.

This clone appeared once. The germline gene is not matched at one end of the junction; a read error may be the cause. V and J are TRBV11-2 and TRBJ2-4, with TRBD2 as a possible D gene (7 bases). Germline V gene lookup returns CDR1 SGHAT and CDR2 FQNNGV. This CDR3 comprises 17 residues. The CDR3 spells CASSPTSGRGAKNSQYF. In DNA, the CDR3 is TGTGCCAGCAGCCCGACGTCAGGGAGGGGGGCCAAAAACAGTCAGTACTTC.